This entry lists 22 T cell receptor beta chains sequenced from one sample in a study of T-cell memory formation after mild COVID-19. TCRdb independently ran MiXCR on the 5' RACE reads; one entry per CDR3 protein. Counted here are fewer than 400,000 distinct CDR3 sequences, roughly 13% occurring once; the ten biggest clones make up 20% to 25%. Sequencing used PBMCs or a T cell subset sorted from them (not recorded which). Every receptor here comes from a man between 18 and 29 years old who had mild COVID-19 (a few samples of this study predate the infection). Cell type and time point are not known.

A single count supports this clonotype. This sequence joins TRBV10-3 and TRBJ2-1, with TRBD1 matching 7 bases. Trimming took 7 bases from V and 5 from J; bases not matched to a gene: 11. Looked up from germline, CDR1 is ENHRY and CDR2 is SYGVKD. The CDR3 has 15 residues. The CDR3 coding sequence is TGTGCCATCAAAGGGGAGACAGGGTGGAACAATGAGCAGTTCTTC. Translating it yields CAIKGETGWNNEQFF.

The chain combines TRBV27 with TRBJ2-2; D uncertain. Germline V lookup: CDR1 MNHEY, CDR2 SMNVEV (reference sequence). V lost 3 bases to trimming and J lost 1 base, with 9 bases between them. The CDR3 has 15 residues. CDR3 coding DNA: TGTGCCAGCAGTTTGTCTCCGGGGAACACCGGGGAGCTGTTTTTT. Its translation: CASSLSPGNTGELFF.

This clonotype has only a few counts. The V and J genes are TRBV5-1 and TRBJ2-5; D may be TRBD1 (5 bases). There are 14 residues in the CDR3. Trimming cost V 0 bases and J 5 bases, with 11 bases left between them. CDR1 SGHRS and CDR2 YFSETQ come from the germline V gene. The CDR3 DNA sequence: TGCGCCAGCAGCTTGGAGACAGTTGGGGAGACCCAGTACTTC. Its protein product is CASSLETVGETQYF.

The V and J genes are TRBV5-1 and TRBJ2-5, with 7 bases fitting TRBD2. This CDR3 is 13 amino acids long. Germline CDR1 SGHRS, CDR2 YFSETQ. The V segment lost 4 bases and the J segment 4 bases; nucleotides outside the gene matches: 4. CDR3 DNA: TGCGCCAGCAGCGCCGGGGGGTTAGAGACCCAGTACTTC. Translation: CASSAGGLETQYF. The whole variable domain, filled in from reference TRBV5-1 and TRBJ2-5, reads KAGVTQTPRYLIKTRGQQVTLSCSPISGHRSVSWYQQTPGQGLQFLFEYFSETQRNKGNFPGRFSGRQFSNSRSEMNVSTLELGDSALYLCASSAGGLETQYFGPGTRLLVL.

This clonotype was counted only a few times. The gene calls are TRBV3-1 and TRBJ1-1, with 8 bases lining up with TRBD1. Germline V CDR1 and CDR2: LGHDT, YNNKEL (reference sequence). The CDR3 covers 17 residues. The trim removed 4 bases at V and 0 bases at J, leaving 10 bases unmatched. The CDR3 spells CASSPLPGQVLNTEAFF. DNA of the CDR3: TGTGCCAGCAGCCCCCTCCCGGGACAGGTGTTGAACACTGAAGCTTTCTTT. The whole variable domain, filled in from reference TRBV3-1 and TRBJ1-1, reads DTAVSQTPKYLVTQMGNDKSIKCEQNLGHDTMYWYKQDSKKFLKIMFSYNNKELIINETVPNRFSPKSPDKAHLNLHINSLELGDSAVYFCASSPLPGQVLNTEAFFGQGTRLTVV.

This clonotype occurred a few times. The chain carries TRBV7-9 and TRBJ1-6, with D tentatively TRBD1 (5 bases). The CDR3 consists of 15 residues. V lost 6 bases and J 10 bases, leaving 19 bases between the germline ends. Germline CDR1 and CDR2: SEHNR and FQNEAQ (reference sequence). CDR3 bases: TGTGCCAGCAGGCCCGCAGGGCTCCTTAACTCACCCCTCCACTTT. Protein: CASRPAGLLNSPLHF.

The chain employs TRBV10-3 and TRBJ1-1; maybe TRBD1 (5 bases). In germline, CDR1 is ENHRY, CDR2 SYGVKD. The length of the CDR3 is 13 residues. The V end was cut by 5 bases, the J end by 4 bases, with 11 bases between. Here the CDR3 DNA reads TGTGCCATCAGTTCGGGGGGGGGCACTGAAGCTTTCTTT. This translates into CAISSGGGTEAFF.

The chain combines TRBV28 with TRBJ1-2; 7 positions agree with TRBD1. Germline assignment: CDR1 MDHEN and CDR2 SYDVKM. The V and J ends lost 2 bases and 2 bases, in that order; junction bases with no gene match: 5. The CDR3 has 15 amino acids. CDR3 residues: CASSLTPGGNYGYTF. Written as DNA, the CDR3 is TGTGCCAGCAGTTTAACGCCAGGGGGGAACTATGGCTACACCTTC.

This clonotype has only a few counts. The chain is built from TRBV29-1 and TRBJ1-6; no reliable D call. The CDR3 is 13 amino acids. Germline CDR1 is SQVTM and CDR2 is ANQGSEA. V shed 5 bases and J shed 5 bases, with 10 bases lying between them. CDR3 in amino acids: CSVMEVHNSPLHF. In DNA, the CDR3 is TGCAGCGTTATGGAGGTCCATAATTCACCCCTCCACTTT.

In nucleotides, the CDR3 is TGTGCCAGCAGCTTAAAGGGTTCGGGGCTTAACGGGGGCTACAATGAGCAGTTCTTC. This gives the protein CASSLKGSGLNGGYNEQFF. This sequence joins TRBV7-3 and TRBJ2-1; possible D gene TRBD2, 6 bases. V lost 1 base, J lost 3 bases, and 22 bases lay in between. The CDR3 is made up of 19 amino acids. CDR1 and CDR2 from the germline V gene are SGHTA and FQGTGA.

In nucleotides, the CDR3 is TGTGCCAGCAGCCGAATAGCTAGCGGGAACAATGAGCAGTTCTTC. This codes for CASSRIASGNNEQFF. This rearrangement joins TRBV5-6 to TRBJ2-1, with 9 bases identical to TRBD2. J was trimmed by 5 bases and V by 4 bases; bases with no gene match: 7. The CDR3 has 15 residues. Germline V gives CDR1 SGHDT, CDR2 YYEEEE. Full variable domain (outside the CDR3, taken from reference TRBV5-6 and TRBJ2-1): DAGVTQSPTHLIKTRGQQVTLRCSPKSGHDTVSWYQQALGQGPQFIFQYYEEEERQRGNFPDRFSGHQFPNYSSELNVNALLLGDSALYLCASSRIASGNNEQFFGPGTRLTVL.

The J gene is TRBJ2-5, the V gene TRBV12-3 or TRBV12-4, with no clear D. This CDR3 has 12 residues. V was shortened by 3 bases and J by 3 bases, with 5 bases between the two germline ends. The CDR3 region has the DNA TGTGCCAGCAGTTTGAGAGAAGAGACCCAGTACTTC. It is translated as CASSLREETQYF.

This clonotype showed up just a few times. The genes are TRBV4-3 and TRBJ2-7, with D possibly being TRBD1 or TRBD2 (5 bases each). Germline V gene lookup returns CDR1 LGHNA and CDR2 YSLEER. The CDR3 totals 15 residues. Trimming shortened V by 0 bases and J by 6 bases, and 15 bases separated the two germline ends. The CDR3 DNA follows: TGCGCCAGCAGCCAAGACCACAGGCTGGGAGCCGAGCAGTACTTC. Translation gives CASSQDHRLGAEQYF.

This chain joins TRBV18 and TRBJ2-7; a weak D match, TRBD2 (5 bases). Trimming removed 3 bases at V and 3 bases at J, with 9 bases between. The V gene's germline CDR1 is KGHSH and CDR2 LQKENI. This CDR3 is built from 13 residues. CDR3 sequence reads: CASSPQEDYEQYF. DNA of the CDR3: TGTGCCAGCTCACCGCAGGAGGACTACGAGCAGTACTTC.

The chain combines TRBV6-2 or TRBV6-3 with TRBJ1-2, with unresolved D. The CDR3 totals 12 residues. Germline V gene data show CDR1 as MNHEY and CDR2 as SVGEGT. V lost 8 bases and J 2 bases, leaving 9 bases between the germline ends. CDR3 in DNA: TGTGCCAGCCATGACGGGAACTATGGCTACACCTTC. Translation gives CASHDGNYGYTF.

This clonotype has more than one count but fewer than ten. This chain links TRBV19 with TRBJ1-1; 8 bases match TRBD1. The CDR3 covers 14 residues. J gave up 7 bases and V 7 bases, and 11 bases lay outside the gene matches. The germline gives CDR1 LNHDA, CDR2 SQIVND (reference sequence). CDR3 nucleotides: TGTGCCAGTATTCACAGGGGGGAATTCGGTGAAGCTTTCTTT. It yields the protein CASIHRGEFGEAFF. Full variable domain (remainder filled in from reference TRBV19 and TRBJ1-1): DGGITQSPKYLFRKEGQNVTLSCEQNLNHDAMYWYRQDPGQGLRLIYYSQIVNDFQKGDIAEGYSVSREKKESFPLTVTSAQKNPTAFYLCASIHRGEFGEAFFGQGTRLTVV.

This clonotype showed up just a few times. The rearrangement uses TRBV5-1 and TRBJ2-6, with 7 bases matching TRBD1. CDR3 length: 17 amino acids. V was pared by 0 bases and J by 4 bases, with 7 bases of the junction left unmatched. Germline V gene data show CDR1 as SGHRS and CDR2 as YFSETQ. CDR3 sequence: CASSLDAMGQGANVLTF. CDR3 coding DNA: TGCGCCAGCAGCTTGGATGCTATGGGACAGGGGGCCAACGTCCTGACTTTC.

In DNA, the CDR3 is TGTGCCAGCAGTTACGTGCTAGACACAGATACGCAGTATTTT. Protein sequence: CASSYVLDTDTQYF. The rearrangement uses TRBV6-2 or TRBV6-3 and TRBJ2-3; D call uncertain. This CDR3 is built from 14 residues. The V end lost 2 bases, the J end lost 2 bases, and 8 bases lay between the germline ends. Germline V gene sequence: CDR1 MNHEY, CDR2 SVGEGT.

The genes are TRBV3-1 and TRBJ1-1, with 7 bases aligning to TRBD1. The CDR3 contains 12 residues. Germline V gene lookup returns CDR1 LGHDT and CDR2 YNNKEL (reference sequence). The V segment lost 5 bases and the J segment 9 bases; nucleotides outside the gene matches: 6. The CDR3 here is CASSVHRGKAFF. CDR3 nucleotides: TGTGCCAGCAGCGTCCACAGGGGAAAAGCTTTCTTT. Complete variable domain (other parts from reference TRBV3-1 and TRBJ1-1): DTAVSQTPKYLVTQMGNDKSIKCEQNLGHDTMYWYKQDSKKFLKIMFSYNNKELIINETVPNRFSPKSPDKAHLNLHINSLELGDSAVYFCASSVHRGKAFFGQGTRLTVV.

In its sample, this clonotype was seen a few times. V usage is TRBV6-5 and J usage is TRBJ2-5; D ambiguous. The CDR3 runs 15 residues. V lost 0 bases and J 3 bases, leaving 11 bases between the germline ends. Germline V CDR1 and CDR2: MNHEY, SVGAGI. As DNA, the CDR3 is TGTGCCAGCAGTTACTCGGACGGACGGAAAGAGACCCAGTACTTC. It encodes CASSYSDGRKETQYF.

In regard to this clonotype: Mismatch with germline at one junction end may stem from a read error. V gene TRBV7-2 combines with J gene TRBJ2-7, with D hard to call. The CDR3 consists of 12 residues. Germline V gives CDR1 SGHTA, CDR2 FQGNSA. The CDR3 loop reads CASRESSDEQYF. CDR3 coding DNA: TGTGCCAGCCGAGAGTCCTCCGACGAGCAGTACTTC.

This chain joins TRBV7-2 and TRBJ2-3, with 8 nucleotides matching TRBD1. In germline, CDR1 is SGHTA, CDR2 FQGNSA. Unmatched junction bases numbered 9, after V lost 2 bases and J lost 5 bases. The CDR3 is 16 amino acids. The CDR3 here is CASSLSSGRGQDTQYF. The CDR3 nucleotides are TGTGCCAGCAGCTTAAGTTCAGGCAGGGGGCAAGATACGCAGTATTTT.